The clone carrying this T cell receptor (beta chain) was recorded a few times. Its specificity is not known. Then a second PCR, running roughly 7 to 12 cycles, was carried out with a sample-barcoded 5' primer and a J-beta primer mix. Each CDR3 protein is one row after TCRdb ran MiXCR on the 5' RACE reads. Found here are 1.6 million or so distinct CDR3 sequences, around 35% of them singletons; the top ten hold around 11%. This sample is drawn from a study of blood T cells in healthy people across ages. Study results and caveats: Researchers judged that diversity estimates from one million T cells fell short of true values. The study found more naive CD4+ cells and higher diversity in long-lived than aged donors.

The sample comprised blood. The receptor's source is a woman younger than 45 in good health.

The CDR3, as DNA: TGCGCCAGCAGCTGGATAGCAGGCGGCTCCTACGAGCAGTACTTC. It yields the protein CASSWIAGGSYEQYF. The chain employs TRBV5-1 and TRBJ2-7, with no clear D. This CDR3 spans 15 amino acids. V was trimmed by 3 bases and J by 0 bases, leaving 13 bases between them. CDR1 is SGHRS, CDR2 YFSETQ, per germline.